The 13 T cell receptor beta chains listed next were all sequenced from one sample in a study of cytomegalovirus exposure and HLA in healthy donors. The PCR used 60 Vbeta and 13 Jbeta primers. The table came from immunoSEQ multiplex PCR; TCRdb's copy has only in-frame clones and leaves some out. The sample yields some 200,000 clones, 76% seen once. Source material: PBMCs. The receptors stem from a man between 18 and 35 years old in good health and CMV-seronegative.

The chain has TRBV28 and TRBJ2-6; 7 positions agree with TRBD1. J gave up 2 bases and V 3 bases, and 4 bases lay outside the gene matches. The CDR3 is 16 amino acids. The germline V gene encodes CDR1 MDHEN and CDR2 SYDVKM. CDR3 protein: CASSFYGTAGANVLTF. In DNA form, the CDR3 reads TGTGCCAGCAGTTTCTACGGGACAGCTGGGGCCAACGTCCTGACTTTC. The full variable domain, rest sourced from reference TRBV28 and TRBJ2-6, is DVKVTQSSRYLVKRTGEKVFLECVQDMDHENMFWYRQDPGLGLRLIYFSYDVKMKEKGDIPEGYSVSREKKERFSLILESASTNQTSMYLCASSFYGTAGANVLTFGAGSRLTVL.

The V call is TRBV28, the J call TRBJ2-3, with 14 bases aligning to TRBD2. Germline CDR1 reads MDHEN; CDR2 reads SYDVKM. J gave up 2 bases and V 3 bases, and 13 bases lay outside the gene matches. The CDR3 runs 20 residues. CDR3 sequence reads: CASSFILPGLAGVVTDTQYF. The CDR3 DNA reads as TGTGCCAGCAGTTTTATCCTTCCGGGACTAGCGGGAGTTGTCACAGATACGCAGTATTTT.

This rearrangement joins TRBV6-5 to TRBJ2-1; TRBD1 matches 11 bases. With V trimmed by 4 bases and J by 8 bases, 10 bases remained unmatched. The CDR3 covers 16 residues. The germline gives CDR1 MNHEY, CDR2 SVGAGI. DNA for the CDR3: TGTGCCAGCAGTTCAACCGGGACAGGGGGAGAGGATGAGCAGTTCTTC. Translated, it gives CASSSTGTGGEDEQFF.

This clone came up once. Other DNA sequences in this specimen translate into the identical CDR3. This chain uses TRBV5-1 with TRBJ2-7, with 8 bases aligning to TRBD2. This CDR3 region has 14 residues. CDR1 is SGHRS and CDR2 is YFSETQ in the germline V gene. V dropped 1 base and J dropped 2; count of bases not matched to a gene: 2. The CDR3 bases are TGCGCCAGCAGCTTGCCGGGGGGGACCTACGAGCAGTACTTC. It specifies CASSLPGGTYEQYF.

The chain carries TRBV20-1 and TRBJ2-4; TRBD1 is a possible D gene (6 bases). CDR1 DFQATT and CDR2 SNEGSKA come from the germline V gene (reference sequence). Trimming left V 2 bases short and J 7 bases short, with 6 bases between. CDR3 length: 11 amino acids. This CDR3 reads CSARRGNIQYF. DNA of the CDR3: TGCAGTGCTAGAAGGGGGAACATTCAGTACTTC.

This chain links TRBV18 with TRBJ1-1, with D possibly being TRBD1 (6 bases). CDR1 KGHSH and CDR2 LQKENI come from the germline V gene. V was cut by 4 bases and J by 8 bases, with 17 bases left in between. The CDR3 is 14 amino acids. CDR3 amino acids: CASSLSDGGAEAFF. CDR3 DNA: TGTGCCAGCTCACTCTCGGACGGGGGGGCCGAAGCTTTCTTT.

This clone was seen more than once but under ten times. The chain combines TRBV5-4 with TRBJ2-3; 7 nucleotides align to TRBD1. The CDR3 contains 15 residues. Losses at the gene ends were 1 base for V and 4 bases for J; bases not matched to a gene: 6. CDR1 is SGHNT and CDR2 is YYREEE in the germline V gene (reference sequence). CDR3 in DNA: TGTGCCAGCAGCTTGAAGAGGGGGCAGGCAGATACGCAGTATTTT. Amino acids: CASSLKRGQADTQYF.

This chain links TRBV7-3 with TRBJ1-1; no clear D gene. The CDR3 totals 14 residues. The V gene's germline CDR1 is SGHTA and CDR2 FQGTGA. V lost 5 bases and J lost 3, with 13 bases in between. The CDR3 nucleotides are TGTGCCAGCAGCAGCGGGAGTTGGGACACTGAAGCTTTCTTT. It translates to CASSSGSWDTEAFF.

This chain links TRBV7-6 with TRBJ2-7; the D gene is possibly TRBD1 (6 bases). Deletions cut 1 base from V and 6 bases from J, with 10 bases between. The CDR3 runs 13 residues. In germline, CDR1 is SGHVS, CDR2 FNYEAQ. CDR3 sequence: CASSLVLGGEQYF. Here the CDR3 DNA reads TGTGCCAGCAGCTTAGTATTAGGGGGCGAGCAGTACTTC.

The chain employs TRBV12-5 and TRBJ2-1; D is undetermined. The germline gives CDR1 LGHNT, CDR2 FRNRAP. The CDR3 is made up of 13 amino acids. Trimming cost V 3 bases and J 10 bases, with 13 bases left between them. The DNA for the CDR3 is TGTGCTAGTGGTTTCTCCGCGAGATCAGAGCAGTTCTTC. Its protein is CASGFSARSEQFF. Drawing the rest from reference TRBV12-5 and TRBJ2-1, the complete variable domain is DARVTQTPRHKVTEMGQEVTMRCQPILGHNTVFWYRQTMMQGLELLAYFRNRAPLDDSGMPKDRFSAEMPDATLATLKIQPSEPRDSAVYFCASGFSARSEQFFGPGTRLTVL.

The rearrangement links TRBV10-3 to TRBJ2-7; 9 nucleotides line up with TRBD1. With 4 bases clipped from V and 7 bases from J, the junction kept 8 bases outside the gene matches. Germline CDR1 is ENHRY and CDR2 is SYGVKD. The CDR3 consists of 14 residues. The CDR3 spells CAISAGTGTPEQYF. The CDR3 region has the DNA TGTGCCATCAGTGCCGGGACAGGGACCCCAGAGCAGTACTTC.

V usage is TRBV6-6 and J usage is TRBJ1-2, with unresolved D. CDR1 is MNHNY and CDR2 is SVGAGI in the germline V gene (reference sequence). The CDR3 is 14 amino acids. Trimming removed 4 bases at V and 4 bases at J, with 13 bases between. For the CDR3, the DNA is TGTGCCAGCAGTTTCAGCACTGGAGCCTATGGCTACACCTTC. Residues: CASSFSTGAYGYTF.

The chain couples TRBV28 to TRBJ2-1, with a weak D call TRBD2 (6 bases). V shed 6 bases and J shed 4 bases, with 19 bases lying between them. The CDR3 is 16 residues long. Per the germline V gene, CDR1 is MDHEN and CDR2 is SYDVKM. Here the CDR3 reads CASRTNAGNFYNEQFF. The CDR3 DNA follows: TGTGCCAGCAGAACCAACGCGGGGAATTTTTACAATGAGCAGTTCTTC.